The 7 T cell receptor beta chains given below trace back to one sample, sequenced in a study of radiotherapy plus CTLA-4 blockade in lung cancer. TCRdb's table, derived via immunoSEQ multiplex PCR, lists solely in-frame clones and lacks some. The repertoire holds around 44,000 clones, with 86% as singletons. The sequencing used peripheral blood, collected from a patient treated with radiotherapy plus ipilimumab. The receptors were gathered from a human donor with non-small cell lung cancer that progressed on radiotherapy plus ipilimumab. Some clones in this sample may be carry-over from other donors' samples.

The count of this clone is one. The rearrangement joins TRBV7-3 to TRBJ1-1, with TRBD1 matching 8 bases. The CDR3 is made up of 16 amino acids. V gave up 4 bases and J gave up 0 bases; unmatched junction bases: 7. Germline loops: CDR1 SGHTA, CDR2 FQGTGA. The DNA of the CDR3 is TGTGCCAGCAGCTCCGGACAGGGAGGCATGAACACTGAAGCTTTCTTT. This translates into CASSSGQGGMNTEAFF.

This chain links TRBV27 with TRBJ2-1, with 14 bases aligning to TRBD2. The CDR3 has 16 amino acids. Germline V gene lookup returns CDR1 MNHEY and CDR2 SMNVEV (reference sequence). V dropped 8 bases and J dropped 7; count of bases not matched to a gene: 10. The CDR3 spells CASQVPGTSGRNEQFF. CDR3 DNA: TGTGCCAGCCAGGTCCCCGGGACTAGCGGGAGAAATGAGCAGTTCTTC.

This sequence joins TRBV7-8 and TRBJ2-2, with TRBD2 as a possible D gene (5 bases). The germline V and J ends were trimmed by 1 base and 5 bases, with 11 bases remaining between them. The CDR3 totals 15 residues. Germline V CDR1 and CDR2: SGHVS, FQNEAQ. The CDR3 loop reads CASSLGSGYTGELFF. CDR3 sequence (DNA): TGTGCCAGCAGCTTAGGATCGGGGTATACCGGGGAGCTGTTTTTT.

J is TRBJ1-1 and V is TRBV29-1; perhaps TRBD1 as D (6 bases). Looked up from germline, CDR1 is SQVTM and CDR2 is ANQGSEA. There are 16 residues in the CDR3. Trimming shortened V by 1 base and J by 3 bases, and 18 bases separated the two germline ends. The CDR3 reads CSVEAQGLVRYTEAFF. The CDR3 DNA sequence: TGCAGCGTTGAAGCCCAGGGGCTGGTGCGCTACACTGAAGCTTTCTTT.

The chain carries TRBV28 and TRBJ1-3, with TRBD1 identical over 7 bases. The CDR3 is 14 residues long. J lost 3 bases, V lost 6 bases, and 5 bases had no gene match. The V gene's germline CDR1 is MDHEN and CDR2 SYDVKM. The CDR3 loop is CASSQTGFGNTIYF. DNA of the CDR3: TGTGCCAGCAGCCAGACAGGGTTTGGAAACACCATATATTTT.

The chain joins TRBV29-1 to TRBJ2-3; D may be TRBD2 (5 bases). The ends were cut back, 7 bases at V and 2 bases at J, with 16 bases in the middle. Germline V lookup: CDR1 SQVTM, CDR2 ANQGSEA. The CDR3 has 14 residues. CDR3 residues: CSADYDSFTDTQYF. The CDR3 DNA follows: TGCAGCGCTGACTACGACTCCTTCACAGATACGCAGTATTTT.

The rearrangement links TRBV7-9 to TRBJ1-2, with 8 nucleotides matching TRBD1. This CDR3 region has 17 residues. CDR1 is SEHNR, CDR2 FQNEAQ, per germline (reference sequence). V dropped 6 bases and J dropped 2; count of bases not matched to a gene: 14. The DNA for the CDR3 is TGTGCCAGCAGTTCTAACGATGGACAGGGCCCCAACTATGGCTACACCTTC. Protein product: CASSSNDGQGPNYGYTF.